This T cell receptor beta chain emerged from a study of shared clonotypes between healthy human individuals. The length of the CDR3 is 16 residues. Germline CDR1 reads SQVTM; CDR2 reads ANQGSEA. With 7 bases removed from V and 6 bases from J, the gap between germline ends came to 28 bases. Splitting the CD4+ cells yielded a CD45RA+ naive subset and a CD45RA-negative memory subset. Each cell subset's genomic DNA was divided evenly among several immunoSEQ plates. The repertoire was sequenced with immunoSEQ multiplex PCR; TCRdb's copy has only in-frame clones and lacks some. The sample records fewer than 1.8 million clones, approximately 98.5% being singletons.

The J gene is TRBJ2-7, the V gene TRBV29-1, with D perhaps TRBD1 or TRBD2 (5 bases each). The source is a man aged 25 to 40 in good health. Sequencing input: naive CD4+ T cells sorted from blood. Documented subset: CD45RA+ positively selected. The CDR3: CSAGLWLGTTHGEQYF. In DNA, the CDR3 is TGCAGCGCTGGACTCTGGCTCGGGACCACCCACGGCGAGCAGTACTTC.